A selection of T cell receptor beta chains follows, all from one sample in a study of cytotoxic CD8 clonotypes in ibrutinib-treated CLL. Using immunoSEQ multiplex PCR, the repertoire was profiled, and TCRdb retains in-frame clones only, with some absent. The sample holds about 92,000 clones, approximately 77% seen once. The specimen was PBMCs, collected after 24 months of ibrutinib treatment. The source of these receptors is a human donor with chronic lymphocytic leukemia. Each CDR3 is given with its conserved first and last residue. Fields, in order: J gene, V gene, clone size, D gene, CDR3 DNA, CDR3 protein. A D gene is named only where the DNA matches it firmly. Size tells how often a clone was seen (once, few, many) or the class of an expanded clone, and some rows leave it out.

TRBJ2-4	TRBV30	NA	TRBD2	TGTGCCTGGAGTGGACTTAGCGGGAGAGGAAGTACCAAAAACATTCAGTACTTC	CAWSGLSGRGSTKNIQYF
TRBJ1-2	TRBV27	NA	NA	TGTGCCAGCAGTTCCAGACCTAACTATGGCTACACCTTC	CASSSRPNYGYTF
TRBJ2-1	TRBV7-6	once	NA	TGTGCCAGCAGCCCCAGTAACAATGAGCAGTTCTTC	CASSPSNNEQFF
TRBJ2-4	TRBV6-4	NA	TRBD2	TGTGCCAGCAGTGACTCGAGAAGGCAGCGGGAGTCCAAAAACATTCAGTACTTC	CASSDSRRQRESKNIQYF
TRBJ2-3	TRBV5-4	NA	NA	TGTGCCAGCAGCTTGTTGGGGGCTTGGACAGATACGCAGTATTTT	CASSLLGAWTDTQYF
TRBJ1-4	TRBV5-1	NA	NA	TGCGCCAGCAGCTTGTTCAGGGCGGCTAATGAAAAACTGTTTTTT	CASSLFRAANEKLFF
TRBJ1-1	TRBV7-2	NA	NA	TGTGCCAGCAGCTTAGATTCCCTCCTGAACACTGAAGCTTTCTTT	CASSLDSLLNTEAFF
TRBJ2-7	TRBV11-2	NA	NA	TGTGCCAGCAGCTCGGGATTTCAGGAGCAGTACTTC	CASSSGFQEQYF
TRBJ2-1	TRBV18	NA	TRBD1	TGTGCCAGCCGGGACAGGGGGCTCTACAATGAGCAGTTCTTC	CASRDRGLYNEQFF
TRBJ2-7	TRBV5-1	NA	NA	TGCGCCAGCAGCATCGGCCTTGACGGTACCTACGAGCAGTACTTC	CASSIGLDGTYEQYF
TRBJ2-7	TRBV28	NA	NA	TGTGCCAGCAGTTTAGGGGGGGCCAGGCTAAACGAGCAGTACTTC	CASSLGGARLNEQYF
TRBJ2-7	TRBV4-1	once	TRBD2	TGCGCCAGCAGCCCGCTCCAGGGAGGGTCCTACGAGCAGTACTTC	CASSPLQGGSYEQYF
TRBJ1-6	TRBV7-3	few	NA	TGTGCCAGCAGCTTAATCGACAGAGGGAAAAATTCACCCCTCCACTTT	CASSLIDRGKNSPLHF
TRBJ2-2	TRBV7-3	NA	NA	TGTGCCAGCAGCGAACAGACCTTAGCGAGTGGGGAGCTGTTTTTT	CASSEQTLASGELFF
TRBJ2-7	TRBV28	NA	NA	TGTGCCAGCAGTTTCCAGGGATCAGGCGAGCAGTACTTC	CASSFQGSGEQYF
TRBJ1-3	TRBV7-9	few	NA	TGTGCCAGCAGCTTCGGAGATTTCTCTGGAAACACCATATATTTT	CASSFGDFSGNTIYF
TRBJ2-1	TRBV25-1	NA	NA	TGTGCCAGCAGGGGGGGCGGGGTGAATGAGCAGTTCTTC	CASRGGGVNEQFF
TRBJ2-7	TRBV27	NA	TRBD1	TGTGCCAGCCCCGGGACAGCAACCTACGAGCAGTACTTC	CASPGTATYEQYF
TRBJ1-1	TRBV9	NA	TRBD1	TGTGCCAGCAGCATGACAGGGGGCTTTGGGGCCACTGAAGCTTTCTTT	CASSMTGGFGATEAFF
TRBJ2-7	TRBV5-1	NA	NA	TGCGCCAGCAGCCTACACACCTTCTCCTACGAGCAGTACTTC	CASSLHTFSYEQYF
TRBJ2-7	TRBV7-9	NA	TRBD1	TGTGCCAGCAGCTTAGGAACCGGGACAGGCTCCTACGAGCAGTACTTC	CASSLGTGTGSYEQYF
TRBJ1-1	TRBV9	few	NA	TGTGCCAGCAGCGGGGCCAGCACTGAAGCTTTCTTT	CASSGASTEAFF
TRBJ2-1	TRBV18	NA	TRBD1	TGTGCCAGCTCCCGGGACAGGGACAATGAGCAGTTCTTC	CASSRDRDNEQFF
TRBJ2-5	TRBV19	NA	NA	TGTGCCAGTAGTGATCGGGGTTTGCAAGAGACCCAGTACTTC	CASSDRGLQETQYF
TRBJ1-2	TRBV11-2	NA	NA	TGTGCCAGCAGCTTAGACCGTAATGGCTACACCTTC	CASSLDRNGYTF
TRBJ2-6	TRBV27	NA	NA	TGTGCCAGCACACCACAGGGAGGCAGGACTGGGGCCAACGTCCTGACTTTC	CASTPQGGRTGANVLTF
TRBJ2-3	TRBV4-1	NA	NA	TGCGCCAGCAGCCAAGGACAGTTGGCAGATACGCAGTATTTT	CASSQGQLADTQYF
TRBJ1-5	TRBV5-1	NA	TRBD1	TGCGCCAGCAGCTTGACAGGGGGCGCGGGTCAGCCCCAGCATTTT	CASSLTGGAGQPQHF
TRBJ2-7	TRBV6-6	NA	TRBD2	TGTGCCAGCAGTTACTCGTACGGGAGGGCCTACGAGCAGTACTTC	CASSYSYGRAYEQYF
TRBJ2-2	TRBV5-1	few	NA	TGCGCCAGCAGCTTGGAGGATCTTCGGTTGAAGCTGTTTTTT	CASSLEDLRLKLFF
TRBJ1-2	TRBV30	once	NA	TGTGCCCTCCGCCCGGGACTCCTTCCTGCCTATGGCTACACCTTC	CALRPGLLPAYGYTF
TRBJ2-1	TRBV27	NA	TRBD1	TGTGCCAGCAGTTCGGACAGGGGGGTGGGTAATGAGCAGTTCTTC	CASSSDRGVGNEQFF
TRBJ1-1	TRBV2	NA	NA	TGTGCCAGCAGTGGGGGACAATCCACTGAAGCTTTCTTT	CASSGGQSTEAFF
TRBJ2-4	TRBV27	NA	TRBD2	TGTGCCAGCAGTTCCCGGACTAGCGGGGGCCTAGCCAAAAACATTCAGTACTTC	CASSSRTSGGLAKNIQYF
TRBJ2-5	TRBV2	NA	TRBD2	TGTGCCAGCACAGGGGTAGCGGGGGCACAAGAGACCCAGTACTTC	CASTGVAGAQETQYF
TRBJ1-3	TRBV6-6	NA	NA	TGTGCCAGCCTTGGGGGCCACACCATATATTTT	CASLGGHTIYF
TRBJ1-2	TRBV6-4	NA	NA	TGTGCCAGCAGTCGGGATCTCGGGAACTATGGCTACACCTTC	CASSRDLGNYGYTF
TRBJ2-7	TRBV5-1	few	TRBD1	TGCGCCAGCAGCTCAGGACAGGCCCTTTCCTACGAGCAGTACTTC	CASSSGQALSYEQYF
TRBJ1-2	TRBV19	NA	NA	TGTGCCAGTAGCGGCGAAAGGTCTCTAAGCTATGGCTACACCTTC	CASSGERSLSYGYTF
TRBJ2-5	TRBV28	NA	NA	TGTGCCAGCAGCAGCCCTTCGAGAGAGACCCAGTACTTC	CASSSPSRETQYF
TRBJ2-5	TRBV5-1	NA	TRBD2	TGCGCCAGCAGCTTGGTTGGCGGGAGAGAGACCCAGTACTTC	CASSLVGGRETQYF
TRBJ2-7	TRBV27	NA	TRBD2	TGTGCCAGCAGTTTGGGGGACGCGGGAGGGCCTTACGAGCAGTACTTC	CASSLGDAGGPYEQYF
TRBJ1-1	TRBV7-9	NA	TRBD1	TGTGCCAGCAGTACCCCACGGACAGGGCTCCTAATGAACACTGAAGCTTTCTTT	CASSTPRTGLLMNTEAFF
TRBJ1-1	TRBV11-2	few	NA	TGTGCCAGCAGCCCGGACCCGAACACTGAAGCTTTCTTT	CASSPDPNTEAFF
TRBJ2-7	TRBV7-2	NA	TRBD2	TGTGCCAGCAGCCCGAAGACTAGCGGGATTAAAACCTACGAGCAGTACTTC	CASSPKTSGIKTYEQYF
TRBJ2-1	TRBV6-1	NA	NA	TGTGCCAGCAGTGAATCGGTGGGAGGGGGAAATGAGCAGTTCTTC	CASSESVGGGNEQFF
TRBJ2-1	TRBV5-1	NA	TRBD2	TGCGCCAGCAGCTTGGTAGTAGCGGGGAGCTCCTACAATGAGCAGTTCTTC	CASSLVVAGSSYNEQFF
TRBJ1-5	TRBV28	NA	NA	TGTGCCAGCAGTTTATCCCAGGGAGGGGGCAATCAGCCCCAGCATTTT	CASSLSQGGGNQPQHF
TRBJ1-4	TRBV30	NA	NA	TGTGCCTTACTTGACAGGCGTACTTCTAATGAAAAACTGTTTTTT	CALLDRRTSNEKLFF
TRBJ2-7	TRBV5-4	NA	NA	TGTGCCAGCAGCTTGAGGGGGGGAAACGAGCAGTACTTC	CASSLRGGNEQYF
TRBJ1-6	TRBV5-1	NA	NA	TGCGCCAGCAGCTGGACTCAGGATAATTCACCCCTCCACTTT	CASSWTQDNSPLHF
TRBJ2-3	TRBV18	NA	TRBD2	TGTGCCAGCTCACCACGGGTAGCGGGGGTCACAGATACGCAGTATTTT	CASSPRVAGVTDTQYF
TRBJ2-1	TRBV7-8	NA	NA	TGTGCCAGCAGCTTAAGCCTTAGCGCCAGTAGGGGGCAGTTCTTC	CASSLSLSASRGQFF
TRBJ2-1	TRBV7-9	NA	NA	TGTGCCAGCAGCTTAGCCCTTGGAGGGAATGAGCAGTTCTTC	CASSLALGGNEQFF
TRBJ2-7	TRBV4-3	NA	NA	TGCGCCAGCAGCCAGACACAGGGCCCCTACGAGCAGTACTTC	CASSQTQGPYEQYF